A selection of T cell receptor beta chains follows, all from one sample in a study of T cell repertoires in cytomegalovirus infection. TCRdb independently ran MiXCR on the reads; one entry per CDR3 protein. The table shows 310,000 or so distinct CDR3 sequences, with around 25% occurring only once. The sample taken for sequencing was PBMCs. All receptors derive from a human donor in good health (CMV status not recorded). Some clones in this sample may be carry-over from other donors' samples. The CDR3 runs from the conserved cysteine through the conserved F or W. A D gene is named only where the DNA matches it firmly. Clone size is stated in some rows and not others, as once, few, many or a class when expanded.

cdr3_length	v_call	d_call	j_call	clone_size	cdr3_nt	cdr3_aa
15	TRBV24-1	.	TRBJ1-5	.	TGTGCCACCAGTGACGCGACCCCGGCTGATCAGCCCCAGCATTTT	CATSDATPADQPQHF
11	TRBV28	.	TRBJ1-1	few	TGTGCCAGCATTCGACAGCCGGAAGCTTTCTTT	CASIRQPEAFF
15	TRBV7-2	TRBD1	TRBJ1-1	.	TGTGCCAGCAGCTTAGCACGACAGGGAAGCACTGAAGCTTTCTTT	CASSLARQGSTEAFF
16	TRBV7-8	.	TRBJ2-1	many	TGTGCCAGCAGCTTAGCTAGACAGAGCTCCTACAATGAGCAGTTCTTC	CASSLARQSSYNEQFF
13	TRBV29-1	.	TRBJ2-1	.	TGCAGCGTTGAAGACCAGATCTACAATGAGCAGTTCTTC	CSVEDQIYNEQFF
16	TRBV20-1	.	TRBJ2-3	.	TGCAGTGCTAGAGATCGTAGGGCAACTAGCACAGATACGCAGTATTTT	CSARDRRATSTDTQYF
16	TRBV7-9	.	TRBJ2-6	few	TGTGCCAACACAGTCCCTCGGCGCCCTGGGGCCAACGTCCTGACTTTC	CANTVPRRPGANVLTF
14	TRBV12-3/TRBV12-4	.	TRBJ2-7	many	TGTGCCAGCAGTACCCGAGGGGAGACCTACGAGCAGTACTTC	CASSTRGETYEQYF
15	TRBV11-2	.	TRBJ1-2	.	TGTGCCAGCAGCCCGGGTCCTACCTCTAACTATGGCTACACCTTC	CASSPGPTSNYGYTF
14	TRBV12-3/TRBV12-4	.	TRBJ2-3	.	TGTGCCAGCAGGCCTGGGGCTAGGGAGGATACGCAGTATTTT	CASRPGAREDTQYF
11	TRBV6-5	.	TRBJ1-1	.	TGTGCCAGCAGGCAGACAGGTGAAGCTTTCTTT	CASRQTGEAFF
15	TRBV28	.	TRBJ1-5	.	TGTGCCAGCAGTTTATGGACGATCCCGGGACAGCCCCAGCATTTT	CASSLWTIPGQPQHF
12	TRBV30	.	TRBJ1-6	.	TGTGCCTGTCGTCAGCGTAATTCACCCCTCCACTTT	CACRQRNSPLHF
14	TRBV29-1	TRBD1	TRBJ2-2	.	TGCAGCGTTGAGCAGGGACAGGGAAGAAGGGAGCTGTTTTTT	CSVEQGQGRRELFF
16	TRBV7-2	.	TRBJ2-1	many	TGTGCCAGCAGCTTAGGGGCGACTACGGGCTACAATGAGCAGTTCTTC	CASSLGATTGYNEQFF
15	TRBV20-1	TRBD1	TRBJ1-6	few	TGCAGTGCCGCTCCAACCGGGACAGGGTTATCACCCCTCCACTTT	CSAAPTGTGLSPLHF
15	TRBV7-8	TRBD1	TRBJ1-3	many	TGTGCCAGCAGCTTAGCAGGGGGCGGTGGAAACACCATATATTTT	CASSLAGGGGNTIYF
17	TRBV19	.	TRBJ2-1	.	TGTGCCAGTAGTCTTGAGACAGGCGCGCAAGCTTACAATGAGCAGTTCTTC	CASSLETGAQAYNEQFF
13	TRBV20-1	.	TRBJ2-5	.	TGCAGTGCGCAAAAAAGGGGGGAAGAGACCCAGTACTTC	CSAQKRGEETQYF
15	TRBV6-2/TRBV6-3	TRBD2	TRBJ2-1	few	TGTGCCAGCAGTATAGCGGGAGAAGGCTACAATGAGCAGTTCTTC	CASSIAGEGYNEQFF
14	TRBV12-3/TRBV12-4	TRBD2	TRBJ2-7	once	TGTGCCAGCAGCCGGGGACTAGTATTCTACGAGCAGTACTTC	CASSRGLVFYEQYF
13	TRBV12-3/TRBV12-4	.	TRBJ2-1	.	TGTGCCAGCACCATAAACCGGGAGAATGAGCAGTTCTTC	CASTINRENEQFF
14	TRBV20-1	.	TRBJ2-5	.	TGCAGTGCCTCCCTGGCGGGCGCGGGGGAGACCCAGTACTTC	CSASLAGAGETQYF
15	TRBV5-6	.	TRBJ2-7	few	TGTGCCAGCATCGCGTGGCGGGCCGACCACTACGAGCAGTACTTC	CASIAWRADHYEQYF
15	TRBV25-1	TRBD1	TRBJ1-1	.	TGTGCCAGCAGTGAACAGGGGGCGTTGGCCACTGAAGCTTTCTTT	CASSEQGALATEAFF
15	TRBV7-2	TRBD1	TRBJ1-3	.	TGTGCCAGCAGCTTCGATCCCGGACAGGGTGGCACCATATATTTT	CASSFDPGQGGTIYF
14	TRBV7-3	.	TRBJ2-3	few	TGTGCCAGCAGCTCGGCGGGGTTCACCACCCACCAGTATTTT	CASSSAGFTTHQYF
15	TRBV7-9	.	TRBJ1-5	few	TGTGCCAGCAGCTTTGGGAGAGCGGGCAATCAGCCCCAGCATTTT	CASSFGRAGNQPQHF
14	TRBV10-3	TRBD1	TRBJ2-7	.	TGTGCCGTCGACAGGGGTTTCCCCTTCTTCGAGCAGTACTTC	CAVDRGFPFFEQYF
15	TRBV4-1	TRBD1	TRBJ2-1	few	TGCGCCAGCAGCCTAGAGGGACAGTCCTACAATGAGCAGTTCTTC	CASSLEGQSYNEQFF
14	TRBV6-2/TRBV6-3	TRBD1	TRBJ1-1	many	TGTGCCAGCAGCTCCCAGGGGGCGCGGACTGAAGCTTTCTTT	CASSSQGARTEAFF
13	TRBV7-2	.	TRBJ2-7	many	TGTGCCAGCAGCTTGGTGACAGAATACGAGCAGTACTTC	CASSLVTEYEQYF
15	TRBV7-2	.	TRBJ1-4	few	TGTGCCAGCAGCTTAGCGGGCAGGATGAATGAAAAACTGTTTTTT	CASSLAGRMNEKLFF
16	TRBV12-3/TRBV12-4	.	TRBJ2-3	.	TGTGCCAGCATAAGTATGAAAGATTCCAGGGGAGATACGCAGTATTTT	CASISMKDSRGDTQYF
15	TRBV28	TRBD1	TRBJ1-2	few	TGTGCCAGCAGGCCGTCAGACAGGGGGTCTAGAGGCTACACCTTC	CASRPSDRGSRGYTF
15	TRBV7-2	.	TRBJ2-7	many	TGTGCCAGCAGCTTAGTAAATGGCCCAGGCTACGAGCAGTACTTC	CASSLVNGPGYEQYF
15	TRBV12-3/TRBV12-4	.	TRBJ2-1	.	TGTGCCAGCAGTTTCCTCCTAGCGAGGCAGAATGAGCAGTTCTTC	CASSFLLARQNEQFF
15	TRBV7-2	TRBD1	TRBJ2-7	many	TGTGCCAGCAGCTTATTGGGACAGGGGAGCTACGAGCAGTACTTC	CASSLLGQGSYEQYF
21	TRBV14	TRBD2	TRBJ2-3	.	TGTGCCAGCAGCCAAGAGCGGGTATCGTATCGGACTAGCGGGGGCACAGATACGCAGTATTTT	CASSQERVSYRTSGGTDTQYF
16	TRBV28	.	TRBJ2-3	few	TGTGCCAGCAGTTTATTGGGGGCATTAGCGACAGATACGCAGTATTTT	CASSLLGALATDTQYF
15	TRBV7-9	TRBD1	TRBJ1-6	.	TGTGCCAGCAGACGCGCCGGGACAGGGAATTCACCCCTCCACTTT	CASRRAGTGNSPLHF